The T cell receptor beta chain under discussion was sequenced for a study of blood T cell repertoires in COVID-19. Trimming took 0 bases from V and 7 from J, leaving 3 bases between them. The CDR3 runs 11 residues. Germline-derived CDR1 and CDR2 are ENHRY and SYGVKD. Method: immunoSEQ multiplex PCR; TCRdb's copy keeps in-frame clones and lacks some. This table has around 200,000 clones, around 91% appearing once. This clonotype was sampled from a woman aged 18-29 years who had recovered from COVID-19. The chain joins TRBV10-3 to TRBJ1-1; D call uncertain. The sequenced sample consisted of PBMCs or T cells enriched from blood (not recorded which). The CDR3 DNA reads TGTGCCATCAGTGAGTCCGGTGAAGCTTTCTTT. It yields the protein CAISESGEAFF.